A selection of T cell receptor beta chains follows, all from one sample in a study of early T cells in non-severe SARS-CoV-2 infection. TCRdb reprocessed the 5' RACE reads via MiXCR and lists one record per CDR3 protein. The sample consists of 30,000 to 35,000 distinct CDR3 sequences, roughly 7% of them appearing once. The sample consisted of whole blood. Receptor source: an adult who was a healthcare worker with PCR-confirmed SARS-CoV-2 infection or an uninfected control (not recorded which). The CDR3 runs from the conserved cysteine through the conserved F or W.

V gene	J gene	CDR3 protein
TRBV27	TRBJ2-3	CASRTIRGLVTDTQYF
TRBV7-3	TRBJ2-4	CASSFGGGAKNIQYF
TRBV18	TRBJ2-3	CASSPGATDTQYF
TRBV5-6	TRBJ2-7	CASSLGNFDEQYF
TRBV4-1	TRBJ2-7	CASSQELSKGQGWYEQYF
TRBV12-3/TRBV12-4	TRBJ2-2	CASSLGVGGNTGELFF
TRBV18	TRBJ1-2	CASSPISGISSYGYTF
TRBV6-5	TRBJ1-2	CASRPGTGLTGYTF
TRBV7-8	TRBJ2-2	CASSPGVRGPDTGELFF
TRBV2	TRBJ2-7	CASSDLGQSYEQYF
TRBV3-1	TRBJ2-3	CASSQLTSGKGDTQYF
TRBV5-1	TRBJ1-1	CASSPHPVNTEAFF
TRBV7-2	TRBJ1-2	CASSLADRTRIYGYTF
TRBV20-1	TRBJ2-5	CSARAPSGETQYF
TRBV20-1	TRBJ2-1	CSAAGGRSYNEQFF
TRBV13	TRBJ2-2	CASTSPGQPGELFF
TRBV12-3/TRBV12-4	TRBJ2-1	CASRVPPGLEFF
TRBV18	TRBJ1-1	CASSASRSTEAFF
TRBV5-5	TRBJ2-1	CASSLGGQGAYNEQFF
TRBV20-1	TRBJ2-7	CSAREAKSSYEQYF
TRBV12-3/TRBV12-4	TRBJ2-7	CASRGSGQGLYEQYF
TRBV7-8	TRBJ2-1	CASSLGRQSYNEQFF
TRBV27	TRBJ1-1	CASRPGAGGTEAFF
TRBV12-3/TRBV12-4	TRBJ2-2	CASSLGTGYFRLNTGELFF
TRBV27	TRBJ2-3	CASRLAGQLTDTQYF
TRBV11-2	TRBJ2-3	CASSSTGGDTQYF